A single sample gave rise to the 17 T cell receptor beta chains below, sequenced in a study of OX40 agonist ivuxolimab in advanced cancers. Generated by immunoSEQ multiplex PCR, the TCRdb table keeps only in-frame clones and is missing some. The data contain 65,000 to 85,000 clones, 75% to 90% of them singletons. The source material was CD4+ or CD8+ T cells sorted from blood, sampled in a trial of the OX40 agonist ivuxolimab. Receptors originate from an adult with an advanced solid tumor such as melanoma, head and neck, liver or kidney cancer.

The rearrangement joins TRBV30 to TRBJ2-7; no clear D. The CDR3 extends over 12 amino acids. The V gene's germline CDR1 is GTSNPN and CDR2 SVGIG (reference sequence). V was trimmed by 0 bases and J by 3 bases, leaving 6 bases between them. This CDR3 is CAWSVPGYEQYF. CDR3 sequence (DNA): TGTGCCTGGAGTGTCCCGGGCTACGAGCAGTACTTC.

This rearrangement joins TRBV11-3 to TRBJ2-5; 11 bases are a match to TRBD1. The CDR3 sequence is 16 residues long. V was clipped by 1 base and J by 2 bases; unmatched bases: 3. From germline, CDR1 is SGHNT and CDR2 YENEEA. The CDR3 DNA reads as TGTGCCAGCAGCTTAGGGACAGGGGGCGAGCAAGAGACCCAGTACTTC. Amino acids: CASSLGTGGEQETQYF.

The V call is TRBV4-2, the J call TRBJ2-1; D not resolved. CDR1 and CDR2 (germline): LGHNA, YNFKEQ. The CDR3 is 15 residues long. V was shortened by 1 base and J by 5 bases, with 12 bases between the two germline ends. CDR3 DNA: TGTGCCAGCAGCCAAGTCGGCCCCACAAACAATGAGCAGTTCTTC. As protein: CASSQVGPTNNEQFF.

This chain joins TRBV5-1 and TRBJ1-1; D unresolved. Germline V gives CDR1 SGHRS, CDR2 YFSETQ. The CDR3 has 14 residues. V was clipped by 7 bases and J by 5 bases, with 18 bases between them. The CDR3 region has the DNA TGCGCCAGCGCTCGCACGGGTGAAAGAACTGAAGCTTTCTTT. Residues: CASARTGERTEAFF.

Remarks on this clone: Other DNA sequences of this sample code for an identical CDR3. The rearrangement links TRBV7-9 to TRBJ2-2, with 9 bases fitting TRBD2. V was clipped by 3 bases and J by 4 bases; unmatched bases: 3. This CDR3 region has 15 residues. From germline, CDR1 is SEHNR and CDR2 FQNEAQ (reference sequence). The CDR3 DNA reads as TGTGCCAGCAGCTTGTTGCGGGGGGGCACCGGGGAGCTGTTTTTT. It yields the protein CASSLLRGGTGELFF.

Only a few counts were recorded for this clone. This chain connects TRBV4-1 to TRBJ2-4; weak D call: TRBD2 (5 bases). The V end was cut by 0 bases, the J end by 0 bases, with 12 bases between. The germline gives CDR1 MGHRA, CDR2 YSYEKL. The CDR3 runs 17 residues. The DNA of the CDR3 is TGCGCCAGCAGCCAAGATTTTGAGGGCCCAGCCAAAAACATTCAGTACTTC. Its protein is CASSQDFEGPAKNIQYF.

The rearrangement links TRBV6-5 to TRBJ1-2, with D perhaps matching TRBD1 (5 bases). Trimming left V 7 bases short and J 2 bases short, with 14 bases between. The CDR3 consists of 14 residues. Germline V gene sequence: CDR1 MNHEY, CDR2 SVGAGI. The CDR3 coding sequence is TGTGCCAGCAACCTTAGGGGAGGCAACTATGGCTACACCTTC. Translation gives CASNLRGGNYGYTF.

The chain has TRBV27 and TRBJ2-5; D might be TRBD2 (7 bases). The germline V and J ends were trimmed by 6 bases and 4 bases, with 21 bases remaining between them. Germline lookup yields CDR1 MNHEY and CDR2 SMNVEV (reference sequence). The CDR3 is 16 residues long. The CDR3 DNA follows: TGTGCCAGCAGCCGGGGGGCCCAGGTGCCCTCAGAGACCCAGTACTTC. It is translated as CASSRGAQVPSETQYF.

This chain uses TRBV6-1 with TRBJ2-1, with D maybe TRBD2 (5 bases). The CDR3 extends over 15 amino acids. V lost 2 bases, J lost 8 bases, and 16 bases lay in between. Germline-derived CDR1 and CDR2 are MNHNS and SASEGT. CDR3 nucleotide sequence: TGTGCCAGCAGTGAAATCGTCGCTAGCTGGGATGAGCAGTTCTTC. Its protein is CASSEIVASWDEQFF.

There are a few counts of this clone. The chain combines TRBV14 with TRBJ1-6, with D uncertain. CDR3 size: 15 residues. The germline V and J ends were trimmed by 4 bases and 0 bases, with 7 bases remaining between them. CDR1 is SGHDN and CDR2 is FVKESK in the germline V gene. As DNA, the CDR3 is TGTGCCAGCAGCCCACATAGCTCCTATAATTCACCCCTCCACTTT. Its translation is CASSPHSSYNSPLHF.

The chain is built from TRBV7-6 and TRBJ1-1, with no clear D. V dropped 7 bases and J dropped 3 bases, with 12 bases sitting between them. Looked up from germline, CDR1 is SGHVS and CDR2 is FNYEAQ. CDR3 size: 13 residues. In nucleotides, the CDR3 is TGTGCCAGCACCGACCAAGAATACACTGAAGCTTTCTTT. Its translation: CASTDQEYTEAFF. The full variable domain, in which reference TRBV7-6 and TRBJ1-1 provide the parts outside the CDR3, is GAGVSQSPRYKVTKRGQDVALRCDPISGHVSLYWYRQALGQGPEFLTYFNYEAQQDKSGLPNDRFSAERPEGSISTLTIQRTEQRDSAMYRCASTDQEYTEAFFGQGTRLTVV.

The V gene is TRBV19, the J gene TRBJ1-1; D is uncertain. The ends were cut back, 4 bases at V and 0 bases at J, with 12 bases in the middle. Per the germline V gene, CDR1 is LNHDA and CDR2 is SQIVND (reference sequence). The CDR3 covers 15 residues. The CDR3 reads CASSKTDIMNTEAFF. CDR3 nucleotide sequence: TGTGCCAGTAGTAAGACCGATATTATGAACACTGAAGCTTTCTTT. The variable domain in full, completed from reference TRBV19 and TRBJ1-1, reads DGGITQSPKYLFRKEGQNVTLSCEQNLNHDAMYWYRQDPGQGLRLIYYSQIVNDFQKGDIAEGYSVSREKKESFPLTVTSAQKNPTAFYLCASSKTDIMNTEAFFGQGTRLTVV.

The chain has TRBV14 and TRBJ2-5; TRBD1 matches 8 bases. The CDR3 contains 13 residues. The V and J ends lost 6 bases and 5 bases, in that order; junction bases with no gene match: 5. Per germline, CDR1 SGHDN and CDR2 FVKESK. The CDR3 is CASSLPGGETQYF. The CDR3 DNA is TGTGCCAGCAGTCTTCCAGGGGGCGAGACCCAGTACTTC.

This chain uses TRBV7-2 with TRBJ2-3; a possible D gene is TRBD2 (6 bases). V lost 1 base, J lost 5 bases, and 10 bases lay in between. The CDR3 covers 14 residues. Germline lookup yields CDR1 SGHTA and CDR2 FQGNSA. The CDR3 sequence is CASSLGGEGDTQYF. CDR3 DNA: TGTGCCAGCAGCTTAGGCGGGGAAGGAGATACGCAGTATTTT.

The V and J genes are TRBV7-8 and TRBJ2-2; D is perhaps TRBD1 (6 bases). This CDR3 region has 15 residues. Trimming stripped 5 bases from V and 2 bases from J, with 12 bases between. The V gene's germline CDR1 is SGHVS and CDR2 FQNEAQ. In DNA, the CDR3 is TGTGCCAGCAGCCGGGCAGGGGAAAACACCGGGGAGCTGTTTTTT. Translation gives CASSRAGENTGELFF.

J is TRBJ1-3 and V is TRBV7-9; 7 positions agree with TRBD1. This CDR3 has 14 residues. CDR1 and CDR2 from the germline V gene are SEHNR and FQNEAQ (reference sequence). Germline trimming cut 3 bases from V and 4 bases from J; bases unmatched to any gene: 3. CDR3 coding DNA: TGTGCCAGCAGCTTCTCGGACAGGGGAAACACCATATATTTT. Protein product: CASSFSDRGNTIYF.

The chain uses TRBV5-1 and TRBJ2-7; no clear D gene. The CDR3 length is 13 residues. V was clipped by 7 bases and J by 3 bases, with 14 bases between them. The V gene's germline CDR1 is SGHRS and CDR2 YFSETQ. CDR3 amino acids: CASSNSGSYEQYF. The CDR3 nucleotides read TGCGCCAGCTCGAATTCCGGAAGCTACGAGCAGTACTTC.